These T cell receptor beta chains were read from a single sample in a study of CD8+CD57+ T cells in acquired aplastic anemia. Via MiXCR, TCRdb re-called the reads, giving one row per CDR3 protein. The sample records hundreds of thousands of distinct CDR3 sequences, 65% to 80% being singletons. Sequenced sample: sorted CD4+, CD8+, or CD8+CD57+ T cells (not recorded which) from PBMCs. The receptors originated from a human donor in good health, serving as a control. Both conserved end residues are part of each CDR3. D genes are given only for firm matches. A row's size may be missing; if present it is once, few, many or a size class.

D gene	J gene	V gene	CDR3 length	clone size	CDR3 DNA	CDR3 protein
.	TRBJ2-7	TRBV7-7	13	.	TGTGCTAGGGGCGCAGCCGGGCAGCACGAGCAGTACTTC	CARGAAGQHEQYF
TRBD2	TRBJ2-7	TRBV6-2/TRBV6-3	14	many	TGTGCCAGCAGTCCTAGCGGGCATTCCTACGAGCAGTACTTC	CASSPSGHSYEQYF
.	TRBJ2-2	TRBV27	17	few	TGTGCCAGCAGTTTATCGACGGGGGTTTTTTTTAGAGGGGAGCTGTTTTTT	CASSLSTGVFFRGELFF
.	TRBJ1-5	TRBV2	14	once	TGTGCCAGCAGCCCCGACCTCCAGGATCAGCCCCAGCATTTT	CASSPDLQDQPQHF
TRBD1	TRBJ1-3	TRBV7-9	15	.	TGTGCCAGCAGCTTCTACGGGACAGGCGGAAACACCATATATTTT	CASSFYGTGGNTIYF
.	TRBJ1-5	TRBV7-7	15	.	TGTGCCAGCAGCTTAAGACTAGCGGGGGGCAATGAGCAGCATTTT	CASSLRLAGGNEQHF
.	TRBJ2-7	TRBV5-6	17	.	TGTGCCAGCAGCTTGTATGCAGTAGGACGGGGACTCTACGAGCAGTACTTT	CASSLYAVGRGLYEQYF
.	TRBJ2-1	TRBV7-9	13	.	TGTGCCAGCAGCATCCTTCCCAGGGATGAGTCGTTCTTC	CASSILPRDESFF
.	TRBJ2-7	TRBV2	14	many	TGTGCCAGCAGTGTCGGGGCCCCAACCTACGAGCAGTACTTC	CASSVGAPTYEQYF
.	TRBJ1-2	TRBV20-1	15	.	TGCAGTGCTAGAGATGGAGGGGAGAATGCCTATGGCTACACCTTC	CSARDGGENAYGYTF
TRBD2	TRBJ2-5	TRBV7-3	18	.	TGTGCCAGCAGCATAGAGCGGGGACGGGCGCGGGTTGCAGAGACCCAGTACTTC	CASSIERGRARVAETQYF
.	TRBJ1-5	TRBV5-6	14	.	TGTGCCAGCAGCTTGCGACTCGGGGATCAGCCCCAGCATTTT	CASSLRLGDQPQHF
.	TRBJ1-2	TRBV24-1	14	.	TGTGCCACCGGCCCGGAGGAAAAAAGCTATGGCTACACCTTC	CATGPEEKSYGYTF
.	TRBJ1-1	TRBV20-1	10	.	TGCAGTGCAGAGGGAACTGAAGCTTTCTTT	CSAEGTEAFF
.	TRBJ2-7	TRBV2	12	.	TGTGCCAGCAGTCGGGACACGTCCCAGCAGTACTTC	CASSRDTSQQYF
.	TRBJ2-3	TRBV19	16	many	TGTGCCAGTAGTAGGAACCGGGGGGCGGACACAGATACGCAGTATTTT	CASSRNRGADTDTQYF
TRBD2	TRBJ2-3	TRBV7-2	13	.	TGTGCCGGCAGCTCGGGAGGGGCAGATACGCAGTATTTT	CAGSSGGADTQYF
.	TRBJ2-1	TRBV6-2/TRBV6-3	13	.	TGTGCCAGCAGACTAGGACAGTACTCCCCACAGGACTTC	CASRLGQYSPQDF
.	TRBJ1-2	TRBV19	12	.	TGTGCCAGTACACAGGGCCGCTATGGCTACACCTTC	CASTQGRYGYTF
TRBD1	TRBJ1-3	TRBV24-1	15	many	TGTGCCACCAGTGATCATACAGGGGCTGGAAACACCATATATTTT	CATSDHTGAGNTIYF
.	TRBJ1-2	TRBV12-3/TRBV12-4	12	.	TGTGCCAGCAGTCGAAGGGCCAGTGGCTACACCTTC	CASSRRASGYTF
.	TRBJ2-2	TRBV5-8	15	many	TGTGCCAGCAGCTTAAGTCTCCCGAACACCGGGGAGCTGTTTTTT	CASSLSLPNTGELFF
TRBD1	TRBJ1-2	TRBV19	12	many	TGTGCCAGACTCCGGGACAGCTATGGCTACACCTTC	CARLRDSYGYTF
.	TRBJ1-5	TRBV7-3	14	many	TGTGCCAGCAGCTTAATGGTGGGTATGCGGCCCCAGCATTTT	CASSLMVGMRPQHF
.	TRBJ1-5	TRBV7-2	16	.	TGTGCCAGCAGCCTATATGGGAGGATGAGCAATCAGCCCCAGCATTTT	CASSLYGRMSNQPQHF
.	TRBJ2-5	TRBV2	16	.	TGTGCCAGCAGTTTGGGGAGGATGCAGCCCAAGGACCCGCAGTACTTC	CASSLGRMQPKDPQYF